Included here is one TCR beta chain sequence, with context. CDR1 and CDR2 (germline): SGHDT, YYEEEE. Trimming took off 1 base at V and 3 bases at J, with 7 bases between the two ends. This CDR3 spans 13 amino acids. A sample-barcoded 5' primer and a J-beta primer mix were used in a second PCR of roughly 7 to 11 cycles. Each CDR3 protein is one row after TCRdb ran MiXCR on the 5' RACE reads. The sample carries about 1.7 million distinct CDR3 sequences, 28% recorded once. This record belongs to a study of blood T cells in healthy people across ages. V is TRBV5-6 and J is TRBJ1-1; D call uncertain. The sequence was obtained from a woman in her twenties or thirties in good health. Input material: blood. DNA for the CDR3: TGTGCCAGCAGCTTGTGGGGATACACTGAAGCTTTCTTT. Encoded protein: CASSLWGYTEAFF.